This TCR beta chain comes out of a study of T cell responses to AZD1222 COVID-19 vaccine (dated by TCRdb to about 2021). General notes on the study: AZD1222 recipients given second doses at about 4 weeks or at about 12 weeks were pooled, since spike-specific TCR depth and breadth were not found to differ between the two schedules. A total of 233 trial participants underwent TCR sequencing, of whom around 210 had received two doses of AZD1222 and roughly 26 had received two doses of the MenACWY control vaccine. Enrollment into the trials was organized by age into subgroups of 18-55, 56-69 and 70-plus years, and those subgroups contained roughly 150, 30 and 60 TCR-sequenced participants, respectively. Broad study findings and their caveats: Conclusions about previously exposed vaccinees were limited because only six AZD1222 recipients were SARS-CoV-2 seropositive at baseline. A significant rise in spike-specific TCR breadth and depth was observed after two AZD1222 doses relative to day 0 and relative to MenACWY recipients. Most participants were white British and females outnumbered males, and the authors suggested that clonal diversity may have been underestimated. Reportedly, close to half of the unique spike-specific TCRs recognized epitopes lying outside the regions that are mutated in the B.1.351 and B.1.1.7 variants. Vaccine-associated CD4 TCRs spanned the whole spike protein, with dominant responses in regions 160-218 and 743-854. Because no day 14 peak-response samples were available, the repertoires could be characterized only after the peak T cell response. The 56-69-year group was small, and its depth increase did not reach significance, likely because of low power.

With respect to this clone: Which antigen it targets is not known. No base quality values were provided; no much bigger clone lies one nucleotide off.

There are 12 amino acids in the CDR3, from cysteine to phenylalanine inclusive. The sequence is cut down to CDR3 DNA, 36 bases in frame from base 1. The germline V gene specifies KGHSH as CDR1 and LQKENI as CDR2. Trimming at the junction amounts to 3 bases on V and 4 bases on J, and the germline ends lie 4 bases apart. The time point label on this specimen signifies: baseline before first vaccination. Samples from vaccinated people were obtained from the UK trials COV001 and COV002, which included a single-blind randomized controlled phase 2/3 trial of AZD1222 (ChAdOx1 nCoV-19) in healthy adults. For TCRbeta chain sequencing, PBMC samples from trial participants were taken at day 0 and at day 28 after the second dose. The CDR3 regions of human TCRbeta chains were analyzed by immunosequencing. Concerning the study's data processing: Repertoire TCRs were checked for matches against a reference library of SARS-CoV-2-specific TCRs that had been generated using the MIRA antigen-specificity platform. Breadth was defined as the fraction of unique TCRs that were SARS-CoV-2-associated, and depth was defined as the fraction of total T cells that were SARS-CoV-2-associated. Using the MIRA data, each spike-specific TCR was mapped to the spike region that the TCR reacts to and placed in a CD4 or CD8 class. Log10-transformed breadth and depth values were compared by one-way ANOVA with Sidak's multiple comparisons tests. What TCRdb holds here is the immuneACCESS table cut down to in-frame rearrangements. Part of the clones is not present; checked against another copy, under half of the missing clones reflect an unresolved V gene, and the others are unexplained. The V and J calls and the clone size are those of that table, but D and trimming were determined from the DNA. The sample data list 95,000 to 130,000 clones, and 85% to 90% of these were observed just once. About 10% of the sample is taken by the ten largest.

This TCR derives from an adult in good health. The rearrangement joined TRBV18 to TRBJ1-5; the D gene is not confidently resolved. This sample comprised peripheral blood, obtained on day 0 of AZD1222 vaccination. The CDR3 protein sequence reads: CASSPSNQPQHF. The base sequence is TGTGCCAGCTCACCCTCTAATCAGCCCCAGCATTTT.